This T cell receptor beta chain is from a study of T cells after yellow fever vaccination. TCRdb re-analysed the 5' RACE reads in MiXCR, keeping a single row per CDR3 protein. Of 200,000 to 300,000 distinct CDR3 sequences in the sample, about an eighth were seen once. With 5 bases removed from V and 1 base from J, the gap between germline ends came to 10 bases. This CDR3 region has 14 residues. The germline gives CDR1 SGHTA, CDR2 FQGNSA. V and J are TRBV7-2 and TRBJ2-3, with D possibly matching TRBD2 (6 bases). This material consisted of CD4+ T cells sorted from PBMCs, taken 45 days after the yellow fever booster vaccination. The sequence came from a man aged 30 to 39 who received the YFV17D yellow fever vaccine. Written as DNA, the CDR3 is TGTGCCAGCAGCACAACGGGAGGCACAGATACGCAGTATTTT. As protein: CASSTTGGTDTQYF. Drawing the rest from reference TRBV7-2 and TRBJ2-3, the complete variable domain is GAGVSQSPSNKVTEKGKDVELRCDPISGHTALYWYRQSLGQGLEFLIYFQGNSAPDKSGLPSDRFSAERTGGSVSTLTIQRTQQEDSAVYLCASSTTGGTDTQYFGPGTRLTVL.